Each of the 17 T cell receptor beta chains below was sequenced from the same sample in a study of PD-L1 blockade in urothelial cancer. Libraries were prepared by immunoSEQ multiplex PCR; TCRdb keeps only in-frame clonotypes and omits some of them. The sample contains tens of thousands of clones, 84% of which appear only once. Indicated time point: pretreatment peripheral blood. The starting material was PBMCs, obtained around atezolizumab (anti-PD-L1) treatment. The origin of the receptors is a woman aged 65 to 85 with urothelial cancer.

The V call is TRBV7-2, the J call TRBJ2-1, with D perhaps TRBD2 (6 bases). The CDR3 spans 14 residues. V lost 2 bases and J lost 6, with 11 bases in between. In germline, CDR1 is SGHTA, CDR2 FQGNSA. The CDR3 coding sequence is TGTGCCAGCAGCTTATCGGCGGGGTCCAATGAGCAGTTCTTC. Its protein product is CASSLSAGSNEQFF.

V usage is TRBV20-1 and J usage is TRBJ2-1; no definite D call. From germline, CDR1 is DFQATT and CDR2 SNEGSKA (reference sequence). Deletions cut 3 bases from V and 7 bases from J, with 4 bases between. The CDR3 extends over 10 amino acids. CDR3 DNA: TGCAGTGCTAGCAATAATGAGCAGTTCTTC. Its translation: CSASNNEQFF.

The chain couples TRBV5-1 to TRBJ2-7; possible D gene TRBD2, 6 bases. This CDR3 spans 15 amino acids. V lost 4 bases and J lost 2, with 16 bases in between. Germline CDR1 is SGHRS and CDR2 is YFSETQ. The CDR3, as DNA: TGCGCCAGCAGCCCGGGCGGCGGGAAACCCTACGAGCAGTACTTC. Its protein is CASSPGGGKPYEQYF.

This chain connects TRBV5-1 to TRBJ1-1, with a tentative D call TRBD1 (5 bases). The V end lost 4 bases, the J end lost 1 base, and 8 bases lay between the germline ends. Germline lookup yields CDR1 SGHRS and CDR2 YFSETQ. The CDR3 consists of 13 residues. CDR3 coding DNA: TGCGCCAGCAGCGGACATCAGAACACTGAAGCTTTCTTT. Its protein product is CASSGHQNTEAFF.

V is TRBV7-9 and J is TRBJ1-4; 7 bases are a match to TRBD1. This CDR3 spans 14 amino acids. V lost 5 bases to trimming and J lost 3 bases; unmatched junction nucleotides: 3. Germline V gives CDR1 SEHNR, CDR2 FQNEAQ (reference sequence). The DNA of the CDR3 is TGTGCCAGCAGCGGGGACAGCTCTAATGAAAAACTGTTTTTT. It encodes CASSGDSSNEKLFF.

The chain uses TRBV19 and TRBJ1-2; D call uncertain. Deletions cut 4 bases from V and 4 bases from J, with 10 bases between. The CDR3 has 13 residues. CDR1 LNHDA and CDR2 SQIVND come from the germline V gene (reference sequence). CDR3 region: CASSTRQVYGYTF. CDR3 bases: TGTGCCAGTAGTACCAGACAAGTCTATGGCTACACCTTC.

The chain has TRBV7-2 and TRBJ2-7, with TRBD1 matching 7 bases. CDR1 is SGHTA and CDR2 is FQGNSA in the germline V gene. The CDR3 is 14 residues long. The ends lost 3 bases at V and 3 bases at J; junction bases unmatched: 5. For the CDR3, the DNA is TGTGCCAGCAGCTTGGCAGGGACAGACTACGAGCAGTACTTC. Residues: CASSLAGTDYEQYF.

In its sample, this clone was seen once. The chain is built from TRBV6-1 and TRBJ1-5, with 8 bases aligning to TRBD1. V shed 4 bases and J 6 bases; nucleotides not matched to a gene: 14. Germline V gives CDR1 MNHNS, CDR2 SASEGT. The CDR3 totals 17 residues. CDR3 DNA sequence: TGTGCCAGCAGTGGAGGGAGGACAGGGTCGGGCGGTCAGCCCCAGCATTTT. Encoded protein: CASSGGRTGSGGQPQHF.

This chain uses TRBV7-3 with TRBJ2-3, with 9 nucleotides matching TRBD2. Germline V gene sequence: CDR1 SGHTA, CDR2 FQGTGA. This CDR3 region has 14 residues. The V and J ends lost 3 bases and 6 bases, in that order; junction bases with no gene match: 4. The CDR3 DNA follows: TGTGCCAGCAGCTTTAGCGGGAGTGGGGATACGCAGTATTTT. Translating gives CASSFSGSGDTQYF.

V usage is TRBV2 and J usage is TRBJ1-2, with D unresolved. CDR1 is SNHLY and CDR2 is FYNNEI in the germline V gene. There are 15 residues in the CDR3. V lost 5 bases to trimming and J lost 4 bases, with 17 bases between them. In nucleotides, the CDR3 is TGTGCCAGCAGTCAAGGTGATTGGGCTGGCTATGGCTACACCTTC. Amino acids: CASSQGDWAGYGYTF. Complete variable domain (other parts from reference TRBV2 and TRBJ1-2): EPEVTQTPSHQVTQMGQEVILRCVPISNHLYFYWYRQILGQKVEFLVSFYNNEISEKSEIFDDQFSVERPDGSNFTLKIRSTKLEDSAMYFCASSQGDWAGYGYTFGSGTRLTVV.

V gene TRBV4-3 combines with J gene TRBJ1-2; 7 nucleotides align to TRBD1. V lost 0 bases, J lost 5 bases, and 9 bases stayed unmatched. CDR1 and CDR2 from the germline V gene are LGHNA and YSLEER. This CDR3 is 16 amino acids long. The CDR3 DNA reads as TGCGCCAGCAGCCAAGACCTGACAGGGCGCGGGTATGGCTACACCTTC. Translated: CASSQDLTGRGYGYTF.

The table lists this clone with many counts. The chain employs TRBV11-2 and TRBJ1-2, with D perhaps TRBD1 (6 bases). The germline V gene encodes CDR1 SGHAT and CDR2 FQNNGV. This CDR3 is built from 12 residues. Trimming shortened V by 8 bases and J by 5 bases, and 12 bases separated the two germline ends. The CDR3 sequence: CASYGTSYGYTF. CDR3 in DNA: TGTGCCAGCTACGGGACATCTTATGGCTACACCTTC.

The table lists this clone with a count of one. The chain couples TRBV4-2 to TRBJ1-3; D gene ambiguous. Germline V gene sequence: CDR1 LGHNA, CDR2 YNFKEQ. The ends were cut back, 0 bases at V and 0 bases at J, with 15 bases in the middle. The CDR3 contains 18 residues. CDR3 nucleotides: TGTGCCAGCAGCCAAGATCCCTACGGTCAAAGCTCTGGAAACACCATATATTTT. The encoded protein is CASSQDPYGQSSGNTIYF.

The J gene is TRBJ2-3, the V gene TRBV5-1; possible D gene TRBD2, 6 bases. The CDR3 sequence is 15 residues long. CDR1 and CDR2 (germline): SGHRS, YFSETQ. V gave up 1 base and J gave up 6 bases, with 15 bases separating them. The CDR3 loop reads CASSLKGEVGDTQYF. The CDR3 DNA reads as TGCGCCAGCAGCTTGAAAGGGGAGGTGGGCGATACGCAGTATTTT.

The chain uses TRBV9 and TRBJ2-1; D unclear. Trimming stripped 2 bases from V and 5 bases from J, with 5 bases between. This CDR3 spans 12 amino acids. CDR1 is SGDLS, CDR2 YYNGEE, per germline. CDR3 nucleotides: TGTGCCAGCAGCGTGAGCAACAATGAGCAGTTCTTC. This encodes CASSVSNNEQFF.

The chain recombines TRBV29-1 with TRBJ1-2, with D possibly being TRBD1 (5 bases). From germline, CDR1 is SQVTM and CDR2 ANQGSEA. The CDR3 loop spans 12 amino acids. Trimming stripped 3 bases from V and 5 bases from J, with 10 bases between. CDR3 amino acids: CSVDSGNYGYTF. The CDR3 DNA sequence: TGCAGCGTTGATTCAGGGAATTATGGCTACACCTTC.

The CDR3 here is CASSLGLAGDMASTDTQYF. The CDR3 DNA reads as TGTGCCAGCAGCTTAGGACTAGCGGGGGATATGGCTAGCACAGATACGCAGTATTTT. The chain is built from TRBV7-6 and TRBJ2-3; the match to TRBD2 covers 12 bases. The CDR3 spans 19 residues. The V gene's germline CDR1 is SGHVS and CDR2 FNYEAQ. V lost 1 base, J lost 0 bases, and 8 bases stayed unmatched.